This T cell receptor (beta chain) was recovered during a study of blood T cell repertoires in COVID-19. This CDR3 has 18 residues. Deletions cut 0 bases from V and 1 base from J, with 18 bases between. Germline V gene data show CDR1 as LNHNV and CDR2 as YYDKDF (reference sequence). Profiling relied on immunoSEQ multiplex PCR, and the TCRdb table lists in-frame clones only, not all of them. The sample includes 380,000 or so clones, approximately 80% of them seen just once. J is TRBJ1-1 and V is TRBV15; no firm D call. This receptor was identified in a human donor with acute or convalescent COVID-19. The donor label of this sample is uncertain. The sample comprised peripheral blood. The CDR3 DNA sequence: TGTGCCACCAGCAGAGATATTGGCTCCAGGTGGTCGAACACTGAAGCTTTCTTT. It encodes CATSRDIGSRWSNTEAFF.